Listed here are 15 T cell receptor beta chains from one sample, sequenced in a study of shared clonotypes between healthy human individuals. Clones were read by immunoSEQ multiplex PCR, and TCRdb kept only the in-frame ones, dropping some. The repertoire holds 1,400,000 or so clones, with 97% to 99% as singletons. Input material: naive CD4+ T cells sorted from blood. The sample's subset: CD45RA+ positively selected. Receptors were obtained from a man between 25 and 39 years old in good health.

CDR3 in amino acids: CASSVGGLSYEQYF. For the CDR3, the DNA is TGCGCCAGCAGCGTGGGGGGTCTATCCTACGAGCAGTACTTC. The J gene is TRBJ2-7, the V gene TRBV5-1; D perhaps matches TRBD2 (6 bases). Germline loops: CDR1 SGHRS, CDR2 YFSETQ. Trimming removed 4 bases from V and 1 base from J, with 12 bases in between. The CDR3 is 14 residues long.

V is TRBV28 and J is TRBJ2-7, with unresolved D. Germline V CDR1 and CDR2: MDHEN, SYDVKM. V lost 4 bases, J lost 2 bases, and 15 bases lay in between. CDR3 length: 15 amino acids. The CDR3 region is CASSSLREVAYEQYF. DNA for the CDR3: TGTGCCAGCAGTTCGCTTCGTGAAGTAGCCTACGAGCAGTACTTC.

This clone was counted a single time. The V and J genes are TRBV5-4 and TRBJ2-5, with a tentative D call TRBD2 (5 bases). Germline assignment: CDR1 SGHNT and CDR2 YYREEE (reference sequence). The CDR3 spans 15 residues. V was pared by 5 bases and J by 2 bases, with 16 bases between. CDR3 residues: CASRRTDYQQETQYF. CDR3 DNA sequence: TGTGCCAGCAGACGAACAGACTACCAGCAAGAGACCCAGTACTTC.

V is TRBV5-1 and J is TRBJ1-2; 10 positions agree with TRBD1. V lost 8 bases and J lost 8; bases outside the gene matches: 6. Germline CDR1 reads SGHRS; CDR2 reads YFSETQ. The length of the CDR3 is 12 residues. CDR3 sequence: CARPGQGEGYTF. The CDR3 coding sequence is TGCGCCAGACCCGGACAGGGGGAAGGCTACACCTTC. The full variable domain, with the rest looked up from reference TRBV5-1 and TRBJ1-2, is KAGVTQTPRYLIKTRGQQVTLSCSPISGHRSVSWYQQTPGQGLQFLFEYFSETQRNKGNFPGRFSGRQFSNSRSEMNVSTLELGDSALYLCARPGQGEGYTFGSGTRLTVV.

This rearrangement joins TRBV4-3 to TRBJ2-6, with TRBD1 as a possible D gene (6 bases). Trimming left V 6 bases short and J 0 bases short, with 18 bases between. Germline V CDR1 and CDR2: LGHNA, YSLEER. CDR3 length equals 18 residues. The CDR3 sequence is CASSFIGGPSSGANVLTF. CDR3 DNA sequence: TGCGCCAGCAGTTTCATTGGGGGCCCTAGCTCTGGGGCCAACGTCCTGACTTTC.

The chain links TRBV28 to TRBJ2-7, with D unresolved. Germline loops: CDR1 MDHEN, CDR2 SYDVKM. CDR3 length: 13 amino acids. V shed 4 bases and J shed 3 bases, with 10 bases lying between them. CDR3: CASSSSRVYEQYF. As DNA, the CDR3 is TGTGCCAGCAGTTCGTCACGGGTCTACGAGCAGTACTTC.

Written as DNA, the CDR3 is TGTGCCAGCAGCTCCAACGAAGGCAATGAGCAGTTCTTC. Translating gives CASSSNEGNEQFF. The chain links TRBV7-8 to TRBJ2-1; no clear D. This CDR3 has 13 residues. Trimming cost V 4 bases and J 6 bases, with 10 bases left between them. Looked up from germline, CDR1 is SGHVS and CDR2 is FQNEAQ.

The V call is TRBV2, the J call TRBJ1-2, with a weak D call TRBD1 (5 bases). Looked up from germline, CDR1 is SNHLY and CDR2 is FYNNEI. This CDR3 has 15 amino acids. V was shortened by 7 bases and J by 6 bases, with 21 bases between the two germline ends. The CDR3: CASTERGRNPDGYTF. CDR3 sequence (DNA): TGTGCCAGCACCGAGAGGGGCAGAAATCCTGATGGCTACACCTTC.

The chain uses TRBV2 and TRBJ2-7, with a possible D match to TRBD1 (6 bases). Germline values: CDR1 SNHLY, CDR2 FYNNEI. The CDR3 extends over 14 amino acids. Trimming removed 3 bases from V and 3 bases from J, with 12 bases in between. The CDR3 region is CASSDQGRGYEQYF. The CDR3 coding sequence is TGTGCCAGCAGTGATCAGGGCAGGGGCTACGAGCAGTACTTC. Drawing the rest from reference TRBV2 and TRBJ2-7, the complete variable domain is EPEVTQTPSHQVTQMGQEVILRCVPISNHLYFYWYRQILGQKVEFLVSFYNNEISEKSEIFDDQFSVERPDGSNFTLKIRSTKLEDSAMYFCASSDQGRGYEQYFGPGTRLTVT.

Details on this clone: This specimen includes other DNA sequences encoding the same CDR3. The V call is TRBV29-1, the J call TRBJ2-7; 7 bases line up with TRBD1. V trimming: 4 bases; J trimming: 3 bases; junction bases outside the gene matches: 3. The germline V gene has CDR1 SQVTM and CDR2 ANQGSEA. This CDR3 is 12 amino acids long. CDR3 region: CSVAQGFYEQYF. The CDR3 DNA is TGCAGCGTTGCACAGGGGTTCTACGAGCAGTACTTC.

The gene calls are TRBV5-1 and TRBJ2-1; weak D call: TRBD1 (6 bases). The V end was cut by 0 bases, the J end by 6 bases, with 13 bases between. The CDR3 contains 15 residues. In germline, CDR1 is SGHRS, CDR2 YFSETQ. CDR3 amino acids: CASSLEGVFGNEQFF. Here the CDR3 DNA reads TGCGCCAGCAGCTTGGAGGGGGTCTTTGGCAATGAGCAGTTCTTC.

This chain joins TRBV18 and TRBJ2-3; 12 nucleotides align to TRBD1. The V gene end was trimmed by 3 bases and the J gene end by 3 bases; junction bases not matched to a gene: 4. Germline values: CDR1 KGHSH, CDR2 LQKENI. This CDR3 is built from 16 residues. The chain's CDR3 is CASSPTGQGATDTQYF. CDR3 in DNA: TGTGCCAGCTCACCGACGGGACAGGGGGCTACAGATACGCAGTATTTT.

This clone was seen just once. V is TRBV2 and J is TRBJ2-7; 9 bases are shared with TRBD2. Trimming took 4 bases from V and 5 from J; bases not matched to a gene: 6. This CDR3 region has 14 residues. The V gene's germline CDR1 is SNHLY and CDR2 FYNNEI. DNA for the CDR3: TGTGCCAGCAGTGTGCGCGGGAGGGTCGACGAGCAGTACTTC. This sequence encodes CASSVRGRVDEQYF.

This clone was seen once. The chain couples TRBV5-5 to TRBJ1-5, with D unresolved. The CDR3 is 12 residues long. The V gene's germline CDR1 is SGHKS and CDR2 YYEKEE (reference sequence). V gave up 4 bases and J gave up 9 bases, with 11 bases separating them. The CDR3 DNA sequence: TGTGCCAGCAGCATCTCCCTGGGGCCCCAGCATTTT. Its protein is CASSISLGPQHF.

The rearrangement uses TRBV7-2 and TRBJ2-3, with TRBD2 matching over 8 bases. The CDR3 covers 17 residues. Per the germline V gene, CDR1 is SGHTA and CDR2 is FQGNSA. After removal of 5 bases from V and 1 base from J, the junction contained 11 bases not matched to a gene. CDR3 coding DNA: TGTGCCAGCAGCGAACGGACTAGCCGCCTTCGCACAGATACGCAGTATTTT. Translation gives CASSERTSRLRTDTQYF.